This T cell receptor (beta chain) appears in the sequencing data of a study of PD-1 and CTLA-4 blockade in melanoma. Germline CDR1 and CDR2: LNHDA and SQIVND (reference sequence). This CDR3 comprises 13 residues. Between the trimmed V and J ends, which lost 10 bases and 3 bases, there was a span of 10 bases. Only in-frame clones appear in the TCRdb table, and some are missing; sequencing was by immunoSEQ multiplex PCR. Of 32,000 or so clones in the sample, 85% to 90% were seen once. The specimen was CD8+ T cells from peripheral blood, collected before anti-PD-1 treatment. This receptor was identified in a human donor with melanoma. V gene TRBV19 combines with J gene TRBJ1-6; D might be TRBD1 (6 bases). The CDR3 DNA follows: TGTGCCACCAGGACAGACTATAATTCACCCCTCCACTTT. The encoded protein is CATRTDYNSPLHF.